These T cell receptor beta chains were read from a single sample in a study of shared clonotypes between healthy human individuals. Clones were sequenced by immunoSEQ multiplex PCR, and TCRdb holds only the in-frame ones, with some missing. The sample records hundreds of thousands of clones, about 98% being singletons. The specimen sequenced was naive CD8+ T cells sorted from blood. The source is a man aged 25-45 years in good health. The CDR3 runs from the conserved cysteine through the conserved F or W. D genes are given only for firm matches. Not all rows give a size; the values are once, few, many and, for expanded clones, a class.

TRBJ2-7 TRBD1 - TRBV7-9 CASSLIRSLTGAEQYF TGTGCCAGCAGCTTAATTCGTTCTCTAACAGGGGCCGAGCAGTACTTC
TRBJ1-3 TRBD1 - TRBV4-1 CASSRWQGAFGNTIYF TGCGCCAGCAGCCGCTGGCAGGGGGCCTTTGGAAACACCATATATTTT
TRBJ2-7 TRBD1 - TRBV29-1 CSVEEADRPNNEQYF TGCAGCGTTGAAGAGGCGGACAGGCCTAACAACGAGCAGTACTTC
TRBJ1-1 TRBD1 - TRBV7-2 CASSSSLTGAEAFF TGTGCCAGCAGCAGCTCATTGACAGGGGCTGAAGCTTTCTTT
TRBJ2-1 TRBD1 - TRBV29-1 CSVDGTGDFDEQFF TGCAGCGTCGACGGGACAGGGGATTTCGATGAGCAGTTCTTC
TRBJ1-1 - - TRBV5-5 CASSSDGDTEAFF TGTGCCAGCAGTTCGGACGGAGACACTGAAGCTTTCTTT
TRBJ2-3 TRBD2 - TRBV27 CASSPISRLAGSPVDTQYF TGTGCCAGCAGTCCCATATCCCGTCTAGCGGGGAGTCCGGTTGATACGCAGTATTTT
TRBJ1-2 - - TRBV27 CASSLLGAGNGYTF TGTGCCAGCAGTTTATTGGGGGCGGGGAATGGCTACACCTTC
TRBJ2-2 TRBD2 - TRBV27 CASTLAGGTGELFF TGTGCCAGTACATTAGCGGGAGGCACCGGGGAGCTGTTTTTT
TRBJ2-1 TRBD2 - TRBV27 CASRSGLAGGYNEQFF TGTGCCAGCAGATCCGGACTAGCGGGAGGATACAATGAGCAGTTCTTC
TRBJ1-1 TRBD1 - TRBV5-1 CASSWDRNTEAFF TGCGCCAGCAGCTGGGACAGGAACACTGAAGCTTTCTTT
TRBJ1-5 - - TRBV9 CASSVSWGERPQHF TGTGCCAGCAGCGTTTCGTGGGGGGAAAGGCCCCAGCATTTT
TRBJ2-5 - - TRBV27 CASSLLGAQETQYF TGTGCCAGCAGTTTACTTGGGGCCCAAGAGACCCAGTACTTC
TRBJ2-3 - - TRBV14 CASSQARVDTQYF TGTGCCAGCAGCCAAGCTCGGGTAGATACGCAGTATTTT
TRBJ1-2 TRBD1 - TRBV7-9 CASSKRDREDIDGYTF TGTGCCAGCAGCAAAAGGGACAGGGAGGATATTGATGGCTACACCTTC
TRBJ1-4 - - TRBV28 CASSFSHAGAINEKLFF TGTGCCAGCAGTTTTTCCCACGCAGGGGCCATTAATGAAAAACTGTTTTTT
TRBJ2-1 - once TRBV12-5 CASARESYNEQFF TGTGCTAGTGCCCGGGAATCCTACAATGAGCAGTTCTTC
TRBJ1-1 TRBD1 - TRBV5-6 CASSGQGGMEGEAFF TGTGCCAGCAGCGGACAGGGGGGCATGGAAGGTGAAGCTTTCTTT
TRBJ2-3 TRBD2 - TRBV28 CASSPGLAGVDTQYF TGTGCCAGCAGCCCGGGACTAGCGGGAGTAGATACGCAGTATTTT
TRBJ2-5 TRBD1 - TRBV29-1 CSVGTGTGGSPGETQYF TGCAGCGTTGGGACCGGGACAGGGGGCTCTCCAGGGGAGACCCAGTACTTC
TRBJ1-1 - - TRBV7-8 CASSQWDTDTEAFF TGTGCCAGCAGCCAATGGGACACAGACACTGAAGCTTTCTTT
TRBJ2-7 TRBD2 once TRBV7-2 CASSRTRTLSYEQYF TGTGCCAGCAGCCGGACTAGAACTCTATCCTACGAGCAGTACTTC
TRBJ2-3 - - TRBV4-3 CASSQGFGAEHFTQYF TGCGCCAGCAGCCAGGGCTTTGGCGCGGAGCATTTTACGCAGTATTTT
TRBJ2-7 TRBD2 - TRBV7-3 CASSLAPSGSLSYEQYF TGTGCCAGCAGCCTAGCCCCTAGCGGGAGCCTCTCCTACGAGCAGTACTTC
TRBJ2-7 TRBD2 - TRBV30 CAWNRGGMSYEQYF TGTGCCTGGAACCGCGGGGGGATGTCCTACGAGCAGTACTTC
TRBJ1-2 - - TRBV6-5 CASSLAGRANYGYTF TGTGCCAGCTCCCTGGCGGGTCGGGCTAACTATGGCTACACCTTC
TRBJ1-1 - - TRBV29-1 CSVVRPTEAFF TGCAGCGTTGTTAGGCCCACTGAAGCTTTCTTT
TRBJ2-2 - - TRBV6-5 CASSPLRAGGELFF TGTGCCAGCAGTCCACTTAGGGCGGGCGGGGAGCTGTTTTTT
TRBJ2-7 - - TRBV9 CASSVALNYEQYF TGTGCCAGCAGCGTAGCCCTGAACTACGAGCAGTACTTC
TRBJ2-7 TRBD2 - TRBV5-4 CASTNPGTRDEQYF TGTGCCAGCACTAACCCGGGGACTAGAGACGAGCAGTACTTC
TRBJ2-7 TRBD1 - TRBV14 CASSQDEAGTGLYEQYF TGTGCCAGCAGCCAAGATGAGGCAGGGACAGGACTCTACGAGCAGTACTTC
TRBJ2-1 - - TRBV10-2 CASSGGLREQFF TGCGCCAGCAGTGGGGGGCTGAGGGAGCAGTTCTTC
TRBJ1-5 - - TRBV7-2 CASSFTSQPQHF TGTGCCAGCAGCTTCACGAGTCAGCCCCAGCATTTT
TRBJ2-1 TRBD2 - TRBV6-6 CASSFSSGPYNEQFF TGTGCCAGCAGCTTCTCTAGCGGACCCTACAATGAGCAGTTCTTC
TRBJ2-3 TRBD1 - TRBV27 CASSLPMTGTGDTDTQYF TGTGCCAGCAGTTTACCGATGACCGGGACAGGCGACACAGATACGCAGTATTTT
TRBJ1-2 - - TRBV10-3 CAISDRGRGGYGYTF TGTGCCATCAGTGATAGGGGAAGGGGAGGCTATGGCTACACCTTC
TRBJ2-1 - - TRBV4-1 CASSRDYNEQFF TGCGCCAGCAGCCGGGACTACAATGAGCAGTTCTTC
TRBJ2-7 - - TRBV27 CASSLRGSPYYEQYF TGTGCCAGCAGTTTAAGGGGGAGCCCTTACTACGAGCAGTACTTC
TRBJ1-1 - - TRBV11-2 CASRGMNTEAFF TGTGCCAGCAGGGGCATGAACACTGAAGCTTTCTTT
TRBJ2-4 - - TRBV29-1 CSVEGGSKNIQYF TGCAGCGTTGAAGGTGGTTCCAAAAACATTCAGTACTTC
TRBJ1-1 - - TRBV6-4 CASRPGGSTGEAFF TGTGCCAGCAGGCCGGGGGGCTCCACGGGAGAAGCTTTCTTT
TRBJ2-7 TRBD1 - TRBV7-9 CASSLQGEEQYF TGTGCCAGCAGCTTACAGGGGGAGGAGCAGTACTTC
TRBJ1-5 - - TRBV27 CASRFLGDSNQPQHF TGTGCCAGCAGGTTCCTGGGGGATAGCAATCAGCCCCAGCATTTT
TRBJ2-1 TRBD2 - TRBV4-2 CASSQLAGANEQFF TGTGCCAGCAGCCAACTAGCGGGAGCTAATGAGCAGTTCTTC
TRBJ2-1 - - TRBV5-1 CASSTRPGGGYNEQFF TGCGCCAGCAGCACCAGACCCGGTGGGGGGTACAATGAGCAGTTCTTC
TRBJ2-2 - - TRBV5-5 CASSLDGVASNTGELFF TGTGCCAGCAGCTTGGACGGGGTAGCCTCGAACACCGGGGAGCTGTTTTTT
TRBJ1-4 TRBD1 - TRBV15 CATSKQGALSNEKLFF TGTGCCACCAGCAAACAGGGGGCGCTTAGTAATGAAAAACTGTTTTTT
TRBJ2-7 - - TRBV2 CASNEQYF TGTGCCAGCAACGAGCAGTACTTC
TRBJ2-3 - - TRBV7-9 CASTLQGGSTDTQYF TGTGCCAGCACCCTACAGGGAGGCAGCACAGATACGCAGTATTTT
TRBJ2-6 - - TRBV11-2 CASSIGRVSGANVLTF TGTGCCAGCAGCATAGGACGGGTCTCTGGGGCCAACGTCCTGACTTTC
TRBJ2-3 - - TRBV11-2 CASSVTGNPPDTQYF TGTGCCAGCAGCGTTACAGGGAATCCCCCAGATACGCAGTATTTT
TRBJ2-3 - - TRBV7-8 CASSLARGPTDTQYF TGTGCCAGCAGCTTAGCTCGGGGCCCCACAGATACGCAGTATTTT